The source of this T cell receptor beta chain is a study of blood T cells in healthy people across ages. Study-level results: Unsorted PBMC material precluded a definitive naive versus antigen-experienced comparison. Per million T cells, TCR beta diversity dropped roughly linearly as age increased.

Concerning this clonotype: Its matching antigen is unknown.

V shed 4 bases and J shed 3 bases, with 12 bases lying between them. Germline assignment: CDR1 SGHDN and CDR2 FVKESK. This CDR3 is 15 amino acids long. The authors ran a second PCR of about 6 to 11 cycles using a sample-barcoded 5' primer and a J-beta primer mix. From the 5' RACE reads, TCRdb called clonotypes with MiXCR, one entry per CDR3 protein. The sample yields 750,000 or so distinct CDR3 sequences, about 25% seen once. These data also formed part of another study, on T cells of mothers and their children. That study reports: Per mother, over 9.5 million TCR beta CDR3 reads were obtained; per child, about 3 million. No persistent microchimeric T cell clones were detected.

Specimen: blood. The sequence was obtained from a boy between 10 and 17 years old in good health. The chain couples TRBV14 to TRBJ1-4, with no clear D. This chain's CDR3 is CASSRMGGANEKLFF. CDR3 in DNA: TGTGCCAGCAGCCGTATGGGCGGAGCTAATGAAAAACTGTTTTTT.